Given below is one TCR beta chain in context. The length of the CDR3 is 14 residues. Germline values: CDR1 MNHNS, CDR2 SASEGT. V was pared by 7 bases and J by 10 bases, with 12 bases of the junction left unmatched. The sample belongs to a study of identifying expanded T cells in peripheral blood. TCRdb's table, derived via immunoSEQ multiplex PCR, lists solely in-frame clones and lacks some. The sample yields roughly 100,000 clones, about nine tenths seen once. The sequence derives from a person between 18 and 69 years old in good health. The chain carries TRBV6-1 and TRBJ1-4, with 7 nucleotides matching TRBD1. Sequencing was done on a sample of blood. CDR3: CASTLDRSRGKLFF. CDR3 nucleotide sequence: TGTGCCAGCACCTTGGACAGGAGTCGGGGAAAACTGTTTTTT.